This TCR beta chain derives from a study of cytomegalovirus exposure and HLA in healthy donors. Per germline, CDR1 MRHNA and CDR2 SNTAGT. Trimming stripped 7 bases from V and 6 bases from J, with 15 bases between. CDR3 length: 14 residues. This clone is judged medium-sized. The antigen is not known. Some clones are missing from TCRdb's copy, which holds only in-frame ones; the method was immunoSEQ multiplex PCR. Of 55,000 to 70,000 clones in the sample, over 75% were seen once. The study, taken as a whole, reports: The investigators catalogued under 200 TCR beta chains as cytomegalovirus-associated.

The genes are TRBV6-4 and TRBJ2-2; D is perhaps TRBD2 (5 bases). The clonotype originates from a woman aged 25 to 39 in good health and CMV-seronegative. The specimen sequenced was PBMCs. The CDR3 DNA reads as TGTGCCAGCAAGGACGCCGAGGGCGCCGGGGAGCTGTTTTTT. It codes for CASKDAEGAGELFF.